This TCR beta chain was captured by sequencing in a study of blood T cell repertoires in COVID-19. Looking at the study overall: Acute and convalescent COVID-19 specimens originated in the United States, Italy and Spain.

Per the original data handling: Estimation of nucleated cell counts was performed using reference gene primer amplification. Using immunoSEQ multiplex PCR, the repertoire was profiled, and TCRdb retains in-frame clones only, with some absent. V, J and clone size are taken as reported in that table, and D and trimming were inferred from the DNA itself. Among about 97,000 clones listed, approximately 91% were seen once. This clone was detected only a few times. CDR1 and CDR2 (germline): SGHRS, YFSETQ. The V end was cut by 0 bases, the J end by 7 bases, with 16 bases between. There are 16 residues in the CDR3.

The V gene is TRBV5-1, the J gene TRBJ1-4, with D tentatively TRBD1 (6 bases). The specimen sequenced was peripheral blood. The clonotype originates from a man between 18 and 35 years old with acute or convalescent COVID-19. The CDR3 loop is CASSLASPGEVEKLFF. The CDR3 DNA reads TGCGCCAGCAGCTTGGCCTCACCAGGGGAAGTTGAAAAACTGTTTTTT.